One sample yielded the 10 T cell receptor beta chains listed below, sequenced in a study of blood T cell repertoires in COVID-19. Sequenced by immunoSEQ multiplex PCR; TCRdb stores in-frame clones only, minus some. The sample has some 200,000 clones; nearly 90% are singletons. Sequencing was carried out using peripheral blood. These receptors were collected from a woman under 30 who had recovered from COVID-19.

V usage is TRBV4-3 and J usage is TRBJ1-2; TRBD1 is a possible D gene (6 bases). V gave up 0 bases and J gave up 8 bases, with 19 bases separating them. Germline V gene data show CDR1 as LGHNA and CDR2 as YSLEER. This CDR3 is built from 16 residues. This chain's CDR3 is CASSQDPPGESKGYTF. The CDR3, as DNA: TGCGCCAGCAGCCAAGATCCCCCAGGGGAGTCCAAGGGCTACACCTTC.

The V gene is TRBV7-2, the J gene TRBJ2-6, with D maybe TRBD1 (5 bases). CDR3 length: 17 amino acids. The germline V gene encodes CDR1 SGHTA and CDR2 FQGNSA. The V end was cut by 1 base, the J end by 0 bases, with 10 bases between. The CDR3 bases are TGTGCCAGCAGCTTAGGCAGGGTGAGCTCTGGGGCCAACGTCCTGACTTTC. This gives the protein CASSLGRVSSGANVLTF.

This clone was detected once. The chain couples TRBV13 to TRBJ1-2, with 8 bases identical to TRBD1. The CDR3 spans 15 residues. CDR1 PRHDT and CDR2 FYEKMQ come from the germline V gene (reference sequence). V lost 0 bases, J lost 5 bases, and 5 bases stayed unmatched. CDR3 loop: CASSLGQGVLYGYTF. The CDR3 DNA is TGTGCCAGCAGCTTAGGACAGGGGGTATTATATGGCTACACCTTC.

This chain links TRBV19 with TRBJ1-1; D remains ambiguous. The germline V gene encodes CDR1 LNHDA and CDR2 SQIVND (reference sequence). The CDR3 consists of 11 residues. With 7 bases removed from V and 3 bases from J, the gap between germline ends came to 6 bases. This CDR3 reads CASKRDTEAFF. CDR3 coding DNA: TGTGCCAGTAAGAGGGACACTGAAGCTTTCTTT.

The rearrangement joins TRBV5-1 to TRBJ1-3, with D uncertain. The CDR3 is 17 residues long. Trimming took 4 bases from V and 0 from J, leaving 17 bases between them. CDR1 and CDR2 from the germline V gene are SGHRS and YFSETQ. This chain's CDR3 is CASSLTPGFDSGNTIYF. The CDR3, as DNA: TGCGCCAGCAGCCTCACGCCGGGGTTCGACTCTGGAAACACCATATATTTT.

The V gene is TRBV6-5, the J gene TRBJ1-2; D not certain. The germline V gene has CDR1 MNHEY and CDR2 SVGAGI. Trimming shortened V by 0 bases and J by 5 bases, and 10 bases separated the two germline ends. The CDR3 spans 14 residues. The CDR3 bases are TGTGCCAGCAGTTACTCGAATGCGGGGTATGGCTACACCTTC. Protein sequence: CASSYSNAGYGYTF.

V usage is TRBV29-1 and J usage is TRBJ1-6, with unresolved D. CDR1 and CDR2 from the germline V gene are SQVTM and ANQGSEA. This CDR3 contains 12 residues. The CDR3 coding sequence is TGCATTGTGGGTGTCACGGGTTCACCCCTCCACTTT. This codes for CIVGVTGSPLHF.

This clone is a singleton in its sample. The CDR3 here is CATSRTRGKGGYTF. The CDR3 DNA reads as TGTGCCACCAGCAGAACCAGGGGGAAAGGTGGCTACACCTTC. The rearrangement links TRBV15 to TRBJ1-2; 7 bases match TRBD1. V shed 2 bases and J 7 bases; nucleotides not matched to a gene: 7. The CDR3 length is 14 residues. Looked up from germline, CDR1 is LNHNV and CDR2 is YYDKDF (reference sequence). Looking up the rest from reference TRBV15 and TRBJ1-2 gives the full variable domain: DAMVIQNPRYQVTQFGKPVTLSCSQTLNHNVMYWYQQKSSQAPKLLFHYYDKDFNNEADTPDNFQSRRPNTSFCFLDIRSPGLGDTAMYLCATSRTRGKGGYTFGSGTRLTVV.

The chain is built from TRBV4-1 and TRBJ2-1, with TRBD2 identical over 10 bases. Germline-derived CDR1 and CDR2 are MGHRA and YSYEKL. Germline trimming cut 1 base from V and 3 bases from J; bases unmatched to any gene: 9. The length of the CDR3 is 18 residues. CDR3 loop: CASSQVQWGLANYNEQFF. CDR3 sequence (DNA): TGCGCCAGCAGCCAAGTCCAATGGGGACTAGCGAACTACAATGAGCAGTTCTTC.

The gene calls are TRBV7-9 and TRBJ1-2; 9 nucleotides agree with TRBD1. This CDR3 is built from 15 residues. V shed 4 bases and J 4 bases; nucleotides not matched to a gene: 7. Looked up from germline, CDR1 is SEHNR and CDR2 is FQNEAQ (reference sequence). CDR3 protein: CASSSMDRGGYGYTF. Written as DNA, the CDR3 is TGTGCCAGCAGCTCGATGGACAGGGGCGGCTATGGCTACACCTTC.